This is a list of T cell receptor beta chains from one sample in a study of cytomegalovirus exposure and HLA in healthy donors. TCRdb keeps only in-frame clones here, not all; method: immunoSEQ multiplex PCR. The data show roughly 100,000 clones, 70% seen once. Sequencing used PBMCs. The receptors derive from a man aged 40-55 years in good health and CMV-seropositive. The CDR3 runs from the conserved cysteine through the conserved F or W. Fields, in order: V gene, J gene, CDR3 protein.

V gene: TRBV4-1
J gene: TRBJ2-7
CDR3 protein: CASSQVPGSSYEQYF

V gene: TRBV4-1
J gene: TRBJ1-5
CDR3 protein: CASRNGAQAVNQPQHF

V gene: TRBV5-4
J gene: TRBJ1-2
CDR3 protein: CASSPQTGPRYGYTF

V gene: TRBV5-1
J gene: TRBJ2-3
CDR3 protein: CASSSPPGRDTQYF

V gene: TRBV7-6
J gene: TRBJ1-1
CDR3 protein: CASSLDDSPNTEAFF

V gene: TRBV27
J gene: TRBJ1-3
CDR3 protein: CASSQQGSGNTIYF

V gene: TRBV4-2
J gene: TRBJ2-7
CDR3 protein: CASSQGPSGSYEQYF

V gene: TRBV6-5
J gene: TRBJ2-1
CDR3 protein: CASSPPGAYNEQFF

V gene: TRBV9
J gene: TRBJ2-5
CDR3 protein: CASSGAGGWETQYF

V gene: TRBV27
J gene: TRBJ2-7
CDR3 protein: CASSAGTSGSQQYF

V gene: TRBV4-2
J gene: TRBJ2-7
CDR3 protein: CASSQDLASGRYEQYF

V gene: TRBV27
J gene: TRBJ2-5
CDR3 protein: CASSFGTGGYETQYF

V gene: TRBV6-5
J gene: TRBJ1-4
CDR3 protein: CASSQGEKLFF

V gene: TRBV6-5
J gene: TRBJ2-7
CDR3 protein: CASSQTGGFNEQYF

V gene: TRBV5-1
J gene: TRBJ2-3
CDR3 protein: CASSFLAGASTDTQYF

V gene: TRBV7-9
J gene: TRBJ1-4
CDR3 protein: CASSLGTLDEKLFF

V gene: TRBV9
J gene: TRBJ1-1
CDR3 protein: CASSVEGRGTEAFF

V gene: TRBV29-1
J gene: TRBJ2-1
CDR3 protein: CSVTQTGEQFF

V gene: TRBV5-6
J gene: TRBJ2-7
CDR3 protein: CASSDFTGQGINEQYF

V gene: TRBV19
J gene: TRBJ1-2
CDR3 protein: CASSHPDRGPGYTF

V gene: TRBV5-4
J gene: TRBJ2-1
CDR3 protein: CASSPTSGYNEQFF

V gene: TRBV7-2
J gene: TRBJ2-7
CDR3 protein: CASSLTGTGGKEQYF

V gene: TRBV19
J gene: TRBJ1-2
CDR3 protein: CASRVGTTSYGYTF

V gene: TRBV27
J gene: TRBJ2-3
CDR3 protein: CASTPLSSGNTDTQYF

V gene: TRBV6-1
J gene: TRBJ2-5
CDR3 protein: CASSKGLGEETQYF

V gene: TRBV5-1
J gene: TRBJ1-2
CDR3 protein: CASSLDRGYGYTF

V gene: TRBV10-3
J gene: TRBJ2-2
CDR3 protein: CAIPLAGGNTGELFF

V gene: TRBV25-1
J gene: TRBJ1-4
CDR3 protein: CASSEYGGPNEKLFF

V gene: TRBV25-1
J gene: TRBJ2-3
CDR3 protein: CASSGSGSTDTQYF

V gene: TRBV7-2
J gene: TRBJ2-1
CDR3 protein: CASREDLYNEQFF

V gene: TRBV2
J gene: TRBJ1-5
CDR3 protein: CASSSADRGFQPQHF

V gene: TRBV27
J gene: TRBJ2-1
CDR3 protein: CASSQDPTGVTYNEQFF

V gene: TRBV6-1
J gene: TRBJ2-7
CDR3 protein: CASSEQTGGGHEQYF

V gene: TRBV6-1
J gene: TRBJ2-1
CDR3 protein: CASSEGGRGRAADEQFF

V gene: TRBV29-1
J gene: TRBJ2-3
CDR3 protein: CSVEDFGGGTDTQYF

V gene: TRBV29-1
J gene: TRBJ2-3
CDR3 protein: CSVVGGTTDTQYF

V gene: TRBV5-1
J gene: TRBJ2-1
CDR3 protein: CASSKTSGTGGGNEQFF

V gene: TRBV27
J gene: TRBJ1-1
CDR3 protein: CASSFQGAPTEAFF

V gene: TRBV19
J gene: TRBJ2-1
CDR3 protein: CASMTGKFYDNEQFF

V gene: TRBV12-5
J gene: TRBJ1-1
CDR3 protein: CASGPSGFGEAFF

V gene: TRBV7-9
J gene: TRBJ2-2
CDR3 protein: CAPQANGNTGELFF

V gene: TRBV2
J gene: TRBJ2-5
CDR3 protein: CASVRDRNQETQYF

V gene: TRBV23-1
J gene: TRBJ2-4
CDR3 protein: CASRYTGWSAKNIQYF

V gene: TRBV6-6
J gene: TRBJ2-1
CDR3 protein: CASSYLGQGDNEQFF

V gene: TRBV19
J gene: TRBJ1-2
CDR3 protein: CASSDGTNSHGYTF

V gene: TRBV28
J gene: TRBJ2-5
CDR3 protein: CASSHSGRTGEETQYF

V gene: TRBV30
J gene: TRBJ1-2
CDR3 protein: CALTANYGYTF

V gene: TRBV7-9
J gene: TRBJ2-3
CDR3 protein: CASSPTGITDTQYF

V gene: TRBV4-3
J gene: TRBJ1-1
CDR3 protein: CASSLMDRANTEAFF

V gene: TRBV27
J gene: TRBJ1-3
CDR3 protein: CASGEYSGNTIYF

V gene: TRBV6-5
J gene: TRBJ2-2
CDR3 protein: CASSTTNTGELFF

V gene: TRBV6-1
J gene: .
CDR3 protein: CASSEPASFTTYEQYF

V gene: TRBV13
J gene: TRBJ2-1
CDR3 protein: CASSSHTGTVSYNEQFF

V gene: TRBV29-1
J gene: TRBJ2-5
CDR3 protein: CSKTSGSYETQYF

V gene: TRBV7-9
J gene: TRBJ2-2
CDR3 protein: CASSQNRAGELFF